This is a list of T cell receptor beta chains from one sample in a study of blood T cell repertoires in COVID-19. Libraries were prepared by immunoSEQ multiplex PCR; TCRdb keeps only in-frame clonotypes and omits some of them. The sample lists just over 250,000 clones, 91% occurring once. The sample was peripheral blood. The receptors shown here come from a person aged 18-30 years with COVID-19, enrolled during active disease. CDR3s include the opening cysteine and the closing phenylalanine or tryptophan. Fields, in order: clone size, D gene, V gene, J gene, CDR3 DNA, CDR3 protein. The D gene is left open where the match is weak. Only part of the rows carry a size: once, few, many, or a class if the clone is expanded.

>NA|NA|TRBV2|TRBJ2-1
TGTGCCAGCAGTGATGTACGGAGCTCCTACAATGAGCAGTTCTTC
CASSDVRSSYNEQFF
>NA|NA|TRBV3-1/TRBV3-2|TRBJ2-3
TGTGCCAGCAGCCAAGGACTAGATACGCAGTATTTT
CASSQGLDTQYF
>NA|NA|TRBV27|TRBJ2-1
TGTGCCAGCAGTCAACTAGCAGTAGACTCCTACAATGAGCAGTTCTTC
CASSQLAVDSYNEQFF
>NA|TRBD2|TRBV10-1|TRBJ2-7
TGCGCCAGCAGTGATAGCGGGGGCACCTACGAGCAGTACTTC
CASSDSGGTYEQYF
>NA|TRBD1|TRBV5-5|TRBJ2-7
TGTGCCAGCAGCTCCCTTCGACAGGGCTCCTACGAGCAGTACTTC
CASSSLRQGSYEQYF
>NA|NA|TRBV7-9|TRBJ1-1
TGTGCCAGCAGCCCTTACAGGACGACTGAAGCTTTCTTT
CASSPYRTTEAFF
>NA|NA|TRBV28|TRBJ1-1
TGTGCCAGCAGTATGAATGCGGGGACTGAAGCTTTCTTT
CASSMNAGTEAFF
>NA|TRBD2|TRBV19|TRBJ2-7
TGTGCCAGTAGATCCCCATGGGACCCGGGACTAGCGACAGAGCAGTACTTC
CASRSPWDPGLATEQYF
>NA|NA|TRBV6-5|TRBJ2-7
TGTGCCAGCAGCCGATTACCAGGGGAAGGATACGAGCAGTACTTC
CASSRLPGEGYEQYF
>NA|TRBD1|TRBV24-1|TRBJ2-2
TGTGCCACCAGTGATTTGAACACAGGGGGCCGCGGGGAGCTGTTTTTT
CATSDLNTGGRGELFF
>NA|TRBD2|TRBV29-1|TRBJ2-2
TGCAGCGTTGGCGGGAGTTATTTCACCGGGGAGCTGTTTTTT
CSVGGSYFTGELFF
>NA|TRBD2|TRBV28|TRBJ2-1
TGTGCCAGCAGTTCACTAGCGGAGCAGTTCTTC
CASSSLAEQFF
>NA|NA|TRBV1|TRBJ2-7
TGCACCAGCAGCCTACGTCCTAGTTGCGAATCCGAGCAGTACTTC
CTSSLRPSCESEQYF
>NA|NA|TRBV7-3|TRBJ1-2
TGTGCCAGCAGCTTAGGGCAGGGCTATGGCTACACCTTC
CASSLGQGYGYTF
>NA|NA|TRBV19|TRBJ1-1
TGTGCCAGCGGGTGGGGGACACCGAACACTGAAGCTTTCTTT
CASGWGTPNTEAFF
>NA|NA|TRBV6-5|TRBJ1-2
TGTGCCAGCAGTTACTCCGGTGAACGGGATGGCTACACCTTC
CASSYSGERDGYTF
>once|TRBD2|TRBV6-5|TRBJ2-3
TGTGCCAGCATCCCCCTAGCGGGAGGCAGCGATACGCAGTATTTT
CASIPLAGGSDTQYF
>NA|TRBD1|TRBV15|TRBJ2-2
TGTGCCACCAGTGGAGGGACAGGGCTGTCCGGGGAGCTGTTTTTT
CATSGGTGLSGELFF
>once|NA|TRBV25-1|TRBJ2-7
TGTGCCAGCTCCCCGGCGGGCAGGGGTTCACACGAGCAGTACTTC
CASSPAGRGSHEQYF
>NA|TRBD1|TRBV18|TRBJ2-1
TGTGCCAGCTCACCACCGATAGACAGGGGTACAAAAGAGCAGTTCTTC
CASSPPIDRGTKEQFF
>NA|NA|TRBV11-3|TRBJ2-1
TGTGCCAGCAGCAGAGACCCCGGGGAGAGCAATGAGCAGTTCTTC
CASSRDPGESNEQFF
>NA|NA|TRBV7-2|TRBJ2-6
TGTGCCAGCAGCCGTCGTTTGGCCAACGTCCTGACTTTC
CASSRRLANVLTF
>once|NA|TRBV12-3/TRBV12-4|TRBJ1-3
TGTGCCAGCAGTTTCCTCTCGGGGAACACCATATATTTT
CASSFLSGNTIYF
>NA|NA|TRBV6-6|TRBJ2-7
TGTGCCAGCAGTTACTCCGCTAGCTTCGAGCAGTACTTC
CASSYSASFEQYF
>NA|TRBD1|TRBV10-3|TRBJ2-1
TGTGCCACCCGGACGCCCCTCTCGGACAGGTACTACAATGAGCAGTTCTTC
CATRTPLSDRYYNEQFF
>NA|TRBD1|TRBV6-1|TRBJ2-3
TGTGCCAGCAGTGACCCCTCCGGGACAGGGTCGACAGATACGCAGTATTTT
CASSDPSGTGSTDTQYF
>NA|TRBD2|TRBV24-1|TRBJ2-5
TGTGCCACCAGCGGGGGCTATACAGCGGACGGGAGGGCGGAGACCCAGTACTTC
CATSGGYTADGRAETQYF
>NA|NA|TRBV5-1|TRBJ2-3
TGCGCCAGCAGCTTGGTCGGACAGAGGGATACGCAGTATTTT
CASSLVGQRDTQYF
>NA|NA|TRBV14|TRBJ2-7
TGTGCCAGCAGCCAAGTGGCCGGGGACGAGCAGTACTTC
CASSQVAGDEQYF
>NA|NA|TRBV7-3|TRBJ2-2
TGTGCCAGCAGCGAACCGGCCCTCGGGACTAACACCGGGGAGCTGTTTTTT
CASSEPALGTNTGELFF
>NA|NA|TRBV25-1|TRBJ2-2
TGTGCCAGCAGTGTAAACACCGGGGAGCTGTTTTTT
CASSVNTGELFF